The TCR beta chain described here comes from a study of T cells in localized non-small cell lung cancer. Study-level points and caveats: Highest T cell clonality was seen in uninvolved adjacent lung, surpassing that measured in tumor.

The sample holds a few counts of this clone. What it binds is not known. Between the trimmed V and J ends, which lost 4 bases and 7 bases, there was a span of 16 bases. This CDR3 has 14 residues. CDR1 GTSNPN and CDR2 SVGIG come from the germline V gene (reference sequence). Libraries were prepared by immunoSEQ multiplex PCR; TCRdb keeps only in-frame clonotypes and omits some of them. Of about 1,400 clones in the sample, 24% were seen once. This material consisted of lung tumor tissue, taken before any cancer treatment. The chain links TRBV30 to TRBJ2-2; TRBD2 is a possible D gene (6 bases). The TCR originated in a male donor aged 60 or older with stage II lung adenocarcinoma. In DNA, the CDR3 is TGTGCCTGGACGGGCCGGGAGCGGATCGGGGAGCTGTTTTTT. Residues: CAWTGRERIGELFF.